This passage covers 9 T cell receptor beta chains from one sample sequenced in a study of blood T cell repertoires in COVID-19. Measured with immunoSEQ multiplex PCR; TCRdb has only the in-frame clones, and not every one. This sample carries about 94,000 clones, 84% of them seen once, and the ten largest clones take 6.3%. What was sequenced was peripheral blood. The receptors originated from a man aged 55 to 70 with acute or convalescent COVID-19.

This clone was recorded a few times. The chain links TRBV7-9 to TRBJ1-6; 8 bases align to TRBD1. Germline values: CDR1 SEHNR, CDR2 FQNEAQ (reference sequence). J lost 3 bases, V lost 5 bases, and 6 bases had no gene match. CDR3 size: 16 residues. CDR3: CASSRLTGVYNSPLHF. CDR3 DNA sequence: TGTGCCAGCAGCCGGTTGACAGGGGTCTATAATTCACCCCTCCACTTT.

The chain couples TRBV15 to TRBJ1-1; TRBD1 aligns across 8 bases. This CDR3 region has 15 residues. The V gene's germline CDR1 is LNHNV and CDR2 YYDKDF (reference sequence). Trimming at V came to 1 base and at J to 2 bases, leaving 3 bases not matched to a gene. CDR3 DNA sequence: TGTGCCACCAGCAGAGGGACAGGGACTAACACTGAAGCTTTCTTT. It translates to CATSRGTGTNTEAFF.

The chain links TRBV18 to TRBJ1-1; 7 bases match TRBD1. The CDR3 is made up of 16 amino acids. The V gene's germline CDR1 is KGHSH and CDR2 LQKENI. Trimming cost V 1 base and J 2 bases; bases outside gene matches: 7. CDR3: CASSPRSGTANTEAFF. In DNA form, the CDR3 reads TGTGCCAGCTCACCACGTTCCGGGACAGCCAACACTGAAGCTTTCTTT.

The chain employs TRBV21-1 and TRBJ1-1; the table's D call, TRBD1, was not checked against the DNA. TRBV21-1 has pseudogene status. The CDR3 runs 13 residues. Written as DNA, the CDR3 is TGTGCCAGCAGCATCCTGACAGACAGCGAAGCTTTCTTT. Translation gives CASSILTDSEAFF.

The chain uses TRBV7-7 and TRBJ1-2; 7 nucleotides agree with TRBD1. CDR1 SSHAT and CDR2 FNYEAQ come from the germline V gene (reference sequence). Trimming cost V 5 bases and J 5 bases; bases outside gene matches: 8. The CDR3 extends over 14 amino acids. This CDR3 is CASSTRDRYYGYTF. In nucleotides, the CDR3 is TGTGCCAGCAGCACCCGGGACAGATATTATGGCTACACCTTC.

The chain is built from TRBV13 and TRBJ2-5, with D unclear. The germline gives CDR1 PRHDT, CDR2 FYEKMQ (reference sequence). The CDR3 runs to 13 residues. The V gene lost 2 bases and the J gene lost 4 bases, with 8 bases spanning the gap. The DNA of the CDR3 is TGTGCCAGCAGCTTAAGACTCCGAGAGACCCAGTACTTC. This translates into CASSLRLRETQYF.

The V call is TRBV5-1, the J call TRBJ1-1; 7 positions match TRBD1. V gave up 4 bases and J gave up 3 bases; unmatched junction bases: 6. Per germline, CDR1 SGHRS and CDR2 YFSETQ. The CDR3 runs to 14 residues. The CDR3: CASSPGDRDTEAFF. The CDR3 DNA follows: TGCGCCAGCAGCCCGGGAGACAGGGACACTGAAGCTTTCTTT.

The chain couples TRBV4-3 to TRBJ1-5; D gene ambiguous. Germline CDR1 LGHNA, CDR2 YSLEER. The CDR3 has 14 amino acids. Trimming removed 1 base from V and 6 bases from J, with 10 bases in between. Here the CDR3 reads CASSQGAAVQPQHF. The CDR3 DNA reads as TGCGCCAGCAGCCAAGGGGCAGCGGTTCAGCCCCAGCATTTT.

This chain uses TRBV30 with TRBJ1-2, with TRBD1 matching 7 bases. Germline V gene data show CDR1 as GTSNPN and CDR2 as SVGIG (reference sequence). V dropped 5 bases and J dropped 4; count of bases not matched to a gene: 10. The CDR3 loop spans 14 amino acids. CDR3 region: CAWGEGAGFYGYTF. The CDR3 DNA is TGTGCCTGGGGAGAGGGGGCCGGATTCTATGGCTACACCTTC.